The next 26 T cell receptor beta chains were all read from a single sample in a study of blood T cells in healthy people across ages (dated by TCRdb to the mid-2010s). Libraries were constructed by 5' RACE. Instrument used: Illumina HiSeq 2500. The second PCR ran for roughly 6 to 11 cycles and used a J-beta primer mix along with a sample-barcoded 5' primer. The raw public reads went through TCRdb reprocessing: fastp at Q25, MiXCR clone calling, in-frame beta chains kept. Identical CDR3 protein sequences are pooled into one entry, listed with their most common genes and DNA. The sample table shows about 640,000 distinct CDR3 sequences, and roughly 50% are seen once. The top ten constitute over 30% of the sample. Source material: blood. The receptors stem from a man in his sixties in good health.

The gene calls are TRBV7-2 and TRBJ1-4; D is perhaps TRBD1 (5 bases). CDR1 is SGHTA and CDR2 is FQGNSA in the germline V gene. Trimming removed 2 bases at V and 6 bases at J, with 13 bases between. The CDR3 contains 15 residues. CDR3 nucleotides: TGTGCCAGCAGCTTACCGGGCTTGGGACATGAAAAACTGTTTTTT. Translating it yields CASSLPGLGHEKLFF.

The chain carries TRBV2 and TRBJ2-7, with D possibly matching TRBD1 (6 bases). CDR3 length: 14 residues. Germline-derived CDR1 and CDR2 are SNHLY and FYNNEI. The germline V and J ends were trimmed by 8 bases and 2 bases, with 16 bases remaining between them. This CDR3 reads CASSQGGITYEQYF. The CDR3 bases are TGTGCCAGCTCCCAAGGGGGAATCACCTACGAGCAGTACTTC.

The chain recombines TRBV5-1 with TRBJ2-2; D is ambiguous. Germline CDR1 is SGHRS and CDR2 is YFSETQ. Deletions cut 0 bases from V and 5 bases from J, with 5 bases between. The CDR3 loop spans 13 amino acids. CDR3 sequence reads: CASSLEPTGELFF. CDR3 in DNA: TGCGCCAGCAGCTTGGAACCGACCGGGGAGCTGTTTTTT.

The chain carries TRBV3-1 and TRBJ1-6; D unclear. This CDR3 comprises 12 residues. Germline V gene sequence: CDR1 LGHDT, CDR2 YNNKEL (reference sequence). Between the trimmed V and J ends, which lost 5 bases and 9 bases, there was a span of 8 bases. CDR3 sequence reads: CASSRDGSPLHF. The CDR3, as DNA: TGTGCCAGCAGCAGAGATGGTTCACCCCTCCACTTT.

This clonotype has a handful of counts. This rearrangement joins TRBV7-9 to TRBJ2-6; D unresolved. Trimming shortened V by 10 bases and J by 0 bases, and 10 bases separated the two germline ends. Germline V gene data show CDR1 as SEHNR and CDR2 as FQNEAQ (reference sequence). CDR3 length: 14 amino acids. CDR3 in amino acids: CAKTTGSGANVLTF. As DNA, the CDR3 is TGTGCCAAGACAACGGGCTCTGGGGCCAACGTCCTGACTTTC.

In regard to this clonotype: Compared with germline, one end of the junction differs, possibly owing to a read error. V usage is TRBV7-9 and J usage is TRBJ2-5; D possibly uses TRBD1 or TRBD2 (5 bases each). The last part of the DNA fits TRBJ2-7 better; the J call may be wrong. The CDR3 is 14 residues long. From germline, CDR1 is SEHNR and CDR2 FQNEAQ (reference sequence). CDR3: CAGSLAGTFYEQYF. The DNA of the CDR3 is TGTGCCGGCAGCTTAGCAGGGACCTTCTACGAGCAGTACTTC.

CDR3 sequence (DNA): TGTGCCAGCAGTTATGGGGCTACCCCCTACAATGAGCAGTTCTTC. This sequence encodes CASSYGATPYNEQFF. This chain uses TRBV7-6 with TRBJ2-1; possible D gene TRBD1, 5 bases. There are 15 residues in the CDR3. V shed 6 bases and J shed 2 bases, with 14 bases lying between them. Germline V gene lookup returns CDR1 SGHVS and CDR2 FNYEAQ.

V usage is TRBV7-2 and J usage is TRBJ2-3, with 9 bases that match TRBD2. This CDR3 is built from 13 residues. Germline CDR1 reads SGHTA; CDR2 reads FQGNSA. The J segment lost 7 bases and the V segment lost 11 bases, leaving 10 bases of the junction unmatched. In nucleotides, the CDR3 is TGTGCCTGCGAGGCGGGGGGGCGGTATACGCAGTATTTT. Amino acid sequence: CACEAGGRYTQYF.

This chain joins TRBV6-7 and TRBJ2-1, with D unresolved. TRBV6-7 is annotated as an ORF whose role is uncertain. V was clipped by 7 bases and J by 5 bases, with 24 bases between them. This CDR3 region has 17 residues. CDR3 region: CASKATGSPSLNNEQFF. CDR3 coding DNA: TGTGCCAGCAAGGCAACTGGTTCCCCGTCCCTAAACAATGAGCAGTTCTTC.

CDR3 sequence (DNA): TGTGCCAGCCCTCTGGGCCCCTCGAGCTCCTATAATTCACCCCTCCACTTT. Translated: CASPLGPSSSYNSPLHF. The J gene is TRBJ1-6, the V gene TRBV25-1; D is uncertain. V dropped 8 bases and J dropped 0 bases, with 17 bases sitting between them. Germline V gene data show CDR1 as MGHDK and CDR2 as SYGVNS. This CDR3 comprises 17 residues.

Regarding this clonotype: This may be a read error, as it is one base from a much larger clone. The chain carries TRBV6-1 and TRBJ2-5; 9 bases match TRBD1. The CDR3 totals 13 residues. Looked up from germline, CDR1 is MNHNS and CDR2 is SASEGT. The V and J ends lost 5 bases and 5 bases, in that order; junction bases with no gene match: 3. The CDR3 nucleotides are TGTGCCAGCAGTTGGACAGGGGTCGAGACCCAGTACTTC. Amino acids: CASSWTGVETQYF.

This chain links TRBV6-1 with TRBJ1-5; 7 bases agree with TRBD1. Germline V gives CDR1 MNHNS, CDR2 SASEGT. This CDR3 contains 14 residues. Unmatched junction bases numbered 5, after V lost 2 bases and J lost 7 bases. The CDR3 protein is CASSERQGNQPQHF. In DNA, the CDR3 is TGTGCCAGCAGTGAAAGACAGGGTAACCAGCCCCAGCATTTT.

With respect to this clonotype: Mismatch with germline at one junction end may stem from a read error. The J gene is TRBJ2-3, the V gene TRBV7-2; TRBD2 matches 8 bases. The CDR3 covers 16 residues. Per the germline V gene, CDR1 is SGHTA and CDR2 is FQGNSA. The CDR3 spells CVSRARGGGPTDTQYF. The CDR3 nucleotides are TGTGTCAGCCGGGCCAGGGGCGGGGGGCCCACAGATACGCAGTATTTT.

This clonotype has more than one count but fewer than ten. The rearrangement uses TRBV6-5 and TRBJ2-5; D may be TRBD2 (5 bases). The CDR3 has 14 residues. CDR1 is MNHEY, CDR2 SVGAGI, per germline. V gave up 10 bases and J gave up 5 bases, with 20 bases separating them. CDR3 DNA sequence: TGTGCCACCCGTTGGTCTGGGCGCGGGGAGACCCAGTACTTC. This translates into CATRWSGRGETQYF.

This sequence joins TRBV28 and TRBJ2-1, with TRBD2 as a possible D gene (5 bases). This CDR3 region has 14 residues. Germline V lookup: CDR1 MDHEN, CDR2 SYDVKM. Trimming took 7 bases from V and 11 from J, leaving 21 bases between them. The CDR3 sequence is CASTSANSRGKQFF. For the CDR3, the DNA is TGTGCCAGCACCTCAGCAAATTCCCGGGGAAAGCAGTTCTTC.

This clonotype was seen a few times. This rearrangement joins TRBV11-2 to TRBJ2-5; D unclear. The CDR3 spans 11 residues. Trimming took off 5 bases at V and 5 bases at J, with 6 bases between the two ends. Germline V gives CDR1 SGHAT, CDR2 FQNNGV. The CDR3 nucleotides are TGTGCCAGCAGCAAATTGGAGACCCAGTACTTC. Encoded protein: CASSKLETQYF.

CDR3 region: CSVERTGPYYGYTF. The CDR3 DNA reads as TGCAGCGTTGAAAGGACAGGACCTTACTATGGCTACACCTTC. The chain combines TRBV29-1 with TRBJ1-2; the match to TRBD1 covers 7 bases. V trimming: 2 bases; J trimming: 3 bases; junction bases outside the gene matches: 6. The CDR3 extends over 14 amino acids. Germline V CDR1 and CDR2: SQVTM, ANQGSEA. Complete variable domain (other parts from reference TRBV29-1 and TRBJ1-2): SAVISQKPSRDICQRGTSLTIQCQVDSQVTMMFWYRQQPGQSLTLIATANQGSEATYESGFVIDKFPISRPNLTFSTLTVSNMSPEDSSIYLCSVERTGPYYGYTFGSGTRLTVV.

This chain connects TRBV7-2 to TRBJ1-1; D is ambiguous. CDR1 and CDR2 from the germline V gene are SGHTA and FQGNSA. The CDR3 loop spans 15 amino acids. Between the trimmed V and J ends, which lost 5 bases and 4 bases, there was a span of 17 bases. The CDR3 DNA sequence: TGTGCCAGCAGCCCGCAAAGTGACCGTGGCACTGAAGCTTTCTTT. It translates to CASSPQSDRGTEAFF.

This clonotype was detected only a few times. The chain has TRBV12-3 or TRBV12-4 and TRBJ1-5, with 10 bases aligning to TRBD1. V lost 4 bases and J lost 3; bases outside the gene matches: 6. The CDR3 is 16 amino acids. This CDR3 is CASSSRDRGANQPQHF. The CDR3 coding sequence is TGTGCCAGCAGTTCTCGGGACAGGGGAGCCAATCAGCCCCAGCATTTT.

The gene calls are TRBV27 and TRBJ2-7, with D perhaps TRBD2 (5 bases). The V gene lost 8 bases and the J gene lost 2 bases, with 22 bases spanning the gap. This CDR3 region has 16 residues. In germline, CDR1 is MNHEY, CDR2 SMNVEV (reference sequence). The CDR3 DNA reads TGTGCCAGCTCGGCCTTCTTTAGGACTGACACCTACGAGCAGTACTTC. It encodes CASSAFFRTDTYEQYF.

Details on this clonotype: One end of the junction is discordant with germline, which a read error may explain. This sequence joins TRBV2 and TRBJ2-4; D may be TRBD1 or TRBD2 (6 bases each). The CDR3 loop spans 16 amino acids. Germline V gene data show CDR1 as SNHLY and CDR2 as FYNNEI. The CDR3 nucleotides are TGTACCAGCAGTCGATTGCGCGGGACAAATGCGGACATTCAGTACTTC. It is translated as CTSSRLRGTNADIQYF.

The chain carries TRBV11-2 and TRBJ1-3; D remains unclear. The CDR3 spans 14 residues. In germline, CDR1 is SGHAT, CDR2 FQNNGV. V was shortened by 8 bases and J by 1 base, with 12 bases between the two germline ends. CDR3 region: CASSPSFSGNTIYF. CDR3 coding DNA: TGTGCCAGCTCACCCTCATTTTCTGGAAACACCATATATTTT.

The chain uses TRBV9 and TRBJ1-2; D might be TRBD1 (6 bases). The CDR3 has 16 amino acids. V lost 0 bases to trimming and J lost 6 bases, with 18 bases between them. Germline V gives CDR1 SGDLS, CDR2 YYNGEE. Written as DNA, the CDR3 is TGTGCCAGCAGCGTAGCTCCCCATGGGGGGCGCGATGGCTACACCTTC. Its protein is CASSVAPHGGRDGYTF.

V gene TRBV10-3 combines with J gene TRBJ2-1; D is ambiguous. This CDR3 has 13 residues. V was pared by 0 bases and J by 8 bases, with 8 bases between. Per the germline V gene, CDR1 is ENHRY and CDR2 is SYGVKD. CDR3 sequence (DNA): TGTGCCATCAGTGAGTCGCAGACTGATGAGCAGTTCTTC. It encodes CAISESQTDEQFF.

This clonotype was found a few times. The genes are TRBV6-5 and TRBJ1-5, with D perhaps TRBD1 (5 bases). Germline CDR1 is MNHEY and CDR2 is SVGAGI. Trimming took 6 bases from V and 3 from J, leaving 12 bases between them. The CDR3 length is 14 residues. CDR3: CASSTGQYNQPQHF. In DNA, the CDR3 is TGTGCCAGCAGCACTGGACAATACAATCAGCCCCAGCATTTT.

This clonotype is a singleton in its sample. The chain couples TRBV7-9 to TRBJ2-5; TRBD1 matches 7 bases. Germline-derived CDR1 and CDR2 are SEHNR and FQNEAQ (reference sequence). The CDR3 is 15 residues long. The ends lost 5 bases at V and 4 bases at J; junction bases unmatched: 10. The CDR3 DNA follows: TGTGCCAGCAGCCTTAATACGGGACAGTTAGAGACCCAGTACTTC. This translates into CASSLNTGQLETQYF. The full variable domain, in which reference TRBV7-9 and TRBJ2-5 provide the parts outside the CDR3, is DTGVSQNPRHKITKRGQNVTFRCDPISEHNRLYWYRQTLGQGPEFLTYFQNEAQLEKSRLLSDRFSAERPKGSFSTLEIQRTEQGDSAMYLCASSLNTGQLETQYFGPGTRLLVL.